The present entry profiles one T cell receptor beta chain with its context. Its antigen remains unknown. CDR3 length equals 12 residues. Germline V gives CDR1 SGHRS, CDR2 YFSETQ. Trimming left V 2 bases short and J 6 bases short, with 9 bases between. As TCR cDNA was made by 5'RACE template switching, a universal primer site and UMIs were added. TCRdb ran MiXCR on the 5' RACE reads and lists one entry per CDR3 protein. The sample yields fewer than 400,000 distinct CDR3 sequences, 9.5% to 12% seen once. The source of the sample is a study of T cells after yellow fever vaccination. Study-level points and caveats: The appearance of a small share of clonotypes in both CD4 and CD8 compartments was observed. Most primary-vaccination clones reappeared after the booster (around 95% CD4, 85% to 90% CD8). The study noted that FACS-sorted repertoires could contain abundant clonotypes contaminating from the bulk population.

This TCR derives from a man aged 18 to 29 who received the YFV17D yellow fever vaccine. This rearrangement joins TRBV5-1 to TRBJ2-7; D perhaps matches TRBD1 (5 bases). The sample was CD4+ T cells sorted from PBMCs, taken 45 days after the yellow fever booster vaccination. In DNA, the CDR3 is TGCGCCAGCAGCTTCCAGGGTGGCGAGCAGTACTTC. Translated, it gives CASSFQGGEQYF.